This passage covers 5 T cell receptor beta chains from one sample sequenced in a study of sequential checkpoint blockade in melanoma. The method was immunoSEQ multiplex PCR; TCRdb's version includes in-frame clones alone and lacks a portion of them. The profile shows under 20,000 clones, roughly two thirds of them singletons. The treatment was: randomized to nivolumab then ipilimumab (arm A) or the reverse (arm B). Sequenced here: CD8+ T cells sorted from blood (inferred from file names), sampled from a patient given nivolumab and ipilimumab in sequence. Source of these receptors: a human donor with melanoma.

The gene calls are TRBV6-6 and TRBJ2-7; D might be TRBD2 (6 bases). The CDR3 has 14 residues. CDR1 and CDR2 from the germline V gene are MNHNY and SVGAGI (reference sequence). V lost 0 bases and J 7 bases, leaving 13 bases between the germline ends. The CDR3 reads CASSYSPRAGEQYF. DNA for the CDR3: TGTGCCAGCAGTTACTCGCCCCGGGCGGGGGAGCAGTACTTC.

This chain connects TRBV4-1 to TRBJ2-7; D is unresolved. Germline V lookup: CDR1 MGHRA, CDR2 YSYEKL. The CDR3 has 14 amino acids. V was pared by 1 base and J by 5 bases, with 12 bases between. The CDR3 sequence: CASSQAPGKDEQYF. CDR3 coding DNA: TGCGCCAGCAGCCAAGCTCCAGGTAAGGACGAGCAGTACTTC.

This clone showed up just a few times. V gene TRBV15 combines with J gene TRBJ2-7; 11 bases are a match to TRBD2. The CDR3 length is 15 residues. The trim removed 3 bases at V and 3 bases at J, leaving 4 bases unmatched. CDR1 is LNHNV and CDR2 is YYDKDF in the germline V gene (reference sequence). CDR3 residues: CATSSSGTSGYEQYF. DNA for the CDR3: TGTGCCACCAGCAGTTCCGGGACTAGCGGCTACGAGCAGTACTTC.

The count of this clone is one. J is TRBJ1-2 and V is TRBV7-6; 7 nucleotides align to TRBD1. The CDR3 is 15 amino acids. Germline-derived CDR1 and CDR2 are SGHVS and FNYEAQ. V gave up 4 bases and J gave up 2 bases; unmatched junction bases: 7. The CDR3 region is CASSSLGQANYGYTF. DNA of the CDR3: TGTGCCAGCAGCTCCCTCGGACAGGCCAACTATGGCTACACCTTC.

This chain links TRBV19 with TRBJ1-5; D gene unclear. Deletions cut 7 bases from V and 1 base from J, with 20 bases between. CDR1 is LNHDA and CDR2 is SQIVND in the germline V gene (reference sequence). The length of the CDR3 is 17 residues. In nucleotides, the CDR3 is TGTGCCAGTATAGAGACTGCGACCCCTTTAAGCAATCAGCCCCAGCATTTT. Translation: CASIETATPLSNQPQHF.